This T cell receptor (beta chain) was recovered during a study of cytomegalovirus exposure and HLA in healthy donors. Regarding this clone: Antigen unknown.

Between the trimmed V and J ends, which lost 7 bases and 6 bases, there was a span of 17 bases. The CDR3 runs 14 residues. Germline V gene data show CDR1 as SNHLY and CDR2 as FYNNEI. Amplification used 60 Vbeta primers and 13 Jbeta primers. Under the authors' procedure: There were tens of millions of unique TCR beta chains by a later count, and 8.5 million to 14 million of them were shared. Sequenced by immunoSEQ multiplex PCR; TCRdb stores in-frame clones only, minus some. The V and J calls and clone size were taken over from that table, and D and trimming were inferred from the DNA. The sample has 75,000 to 90,000 clones; around 79% are singletons. The study's findings and limits: HLA-A and HLA-B allele assignments for most subjects were reportedly predicted accurately using TCR beta sequences. Sequence variants that were highly shared formed a cluster that was likely a sequencing artifact.

The sequence was obtained from a human donor in good health. The genes are TRBV2 and TRBJ2-3; D might be TRBD2 (6 bases). Specimen: PBMCs. The CDR3 DNA sequence: TGTGCCAGCATGACTAGAGTTTTCGAGGATACGCAGTATTTT. Translating it yields CASMTRVFEDTQYF.